This TCR beta chain was sequenced during a study of shared clonotypes between healthy human individuals. Some clones are missing from TCRdb's copy, which holds only in-frame ones; the method was immunoSEQ multiplex PCR. The sample consists of about 2.4 million clones, more than 80% of them appearing once. Germline V lookup: CDR1 LGHNA, CDR2 YSLEER. J was trimmed by 7 bases and V by 2 bases; bases with no gene match: 10. The CDR3 spans 16 residues. The V and J genes are TRBV4-3 and TRBJ1-5; 8 bases match TRBD1. The clonotype comes from a man aged 18 to 29 in good health. Material for sequencing was naive CD4+ T cells sorted from blood. Stated subset: CD45RA+ positively selected. This chain's CDR3 is CASSQSPGQGDQPQHF. In nucleotides, the CDR3 is TGCGCCAGCAGCCAAAGCCCCGGACAGGGAGACCAGCCCCAGCATTTT.